This T cell receptor beta chain was captured by sequencing in a study of shared clonotypes between healthy human individuals. Sequenced by immunoSEQ multiplex PCR; TCRdb stores in-frame clones only, minus some. This sample has about 710,000 clones; 55% to 80% occur once, and the top ten carry under 2%. The CDR3 has 14 residues. V lost 4 bases to trimming and J lost 1 base, with 11 bases between them. This receptor was identified in a young woman in good health. Sample: memory CD4+ T cells sorted from blood. The subset is: CD45RA-negative fraction. The V and J genes are TRBV5-3 and TRBJ2-5; D might be TRBD2 (6 bases). TRBV5-3 is marked as an open reading frame, function uncertain. CDR3 loop: CARSGGLSQETQYF. In DNA, the CDR3 is TGTGCCAGAAGCGGGGGACTCTCCCAAGAGACCCAGTACTTC.